This T cell receptor beta chain came from a study of spatial heterogeneity in lung cancer (dated by TCRdb to between 2019 and 2020). About the investigation overall: Beta-chain transcripts were consistently detected in greater numbers than alpha-chain transcripts, which likely reflected higher beta-chain transcript abundance. Both alpha and beta chains were TCR-sequenced in samples taken at surgery, namely 220 tumor regions, approximately 63 matched nontumor lung samples and 50 to 60 PBMC samples. In tumor regions, TCR transcript counts showed a strong correlation with a T cell transcriptional module score from matched bulk RNA-seq. The study linked features of the TCR repertoire to counts of nonsynonymous mutations, which were determined by whole-exome sequencing of tumor tissue. The study quantitatively compared TCR alpha and beta repertoires across multiple tumor regions, matched nontumor lung and blood in non-small cell lung cancer. In the raw uncorrected reads, each unique combination of TCR and UMI appeared more than ten times on average. The research as a whole found: Additional single-cell paired TCR alpha and beta sequencing was considered necessary to confirm, at a functional level, the hypothesis that regional TCRs recognize regional mutations. The tumor nonsynonymous mutation count correlated with the number of expanded intratumoral alpha and beta TCRs. Estimated TCR-seq coverage of tumor T cells was only roughly 7.3% for alpha chains and about 12% for beta chains. Counts of ubiquitous and regional expanded TCRs were found to correlate with counts of ubiquitous and regional nonsynonymous mutations, respectively.

The time point label, read with the paper, signifies: sample taken at primary tumor resection. Donors were over 60 patients with early-stage, untreated non-small cell lung cancer from the lung TRACERx cohort. Without any cell sorting, TCR sequencing was performed on whole RNA extracted either from tumor and nontumor lung tissue or from cryopreserved PBMC samples. Only patients for whom sufficient RNA was available from at least two tumor regions were selected for TCR sequencing. A lung pathologist reviewed the tumor and adjacent nontumor lung specimens before the specimens were selected. This clonotype is medium-sized (0.01 to 0.1%) in its sample. The antigen this receptor binds is unknown. No much larger clone exists at a distance of one base, and base qualities are not known. The library was produced with 5' RACE. This sample was sequenced with a NextSeq 500. In the TCR library protocol, a unique molecular identifier was attached to each TCR cDNA molecule so that PCR and sequencing errors could be corrected. Processing in the source paper ran as follows. Decombinator tools were used for TCR identification, UMI-based error correction and CDR3 extraction. Expanded TCRs were defined as those above a frequency of 2 per 1,000, corresponding to the top 1% of the tumor frequency distribution. Expanded tumor TCRs statistically deemed absent (corrected P<0.05) from at least one tumor region were classed as regional, and all other expanded tumor TCRs were classed as ubiquitous. Renyi diversity was calculated using the R vegan package after each repertoire was subsampled 100 times to 5,000 TCRs. To build CDR3 similarity networks, amino acid triplet string-kernel similarity was used, and CDR3s were connected when their pairwise similarity was above 0.82. TCRdb trimmed public reads at Q25 via fastp, called clones via MiXCR and kept in-frame beta chains. Every entry covers one CDR3 protein and lists the most common genes and DNA from its rows. TCRdb's processing, not the study's, gives the V and J calls here. This sample lists under 11,000 distinct CDR3 sequences; roughly 10% were detected once. The ten largest clonotypes hold 13% of the sample.

Looking up the germline V gene yields CDR1 SGHTA and CDR2 FQGNSA. The junction carries 8 bases between V and J, which are trimmed by 5 bases and 1 base respectively. The CDR3 starts with the cysteine, ends with the phenylalanine, and has 13 residues. Just the 39-base CDR3 DNA is kept, in frame starting at base 1. This TCR was recovered from a female donor with early-stage non-small cell lung cancer. The rearrangement combines TRBV7-2 with TRBJ1-1; the D gene cannot be resolved reliably. This specimen consisted of lung tumor tissue, obtained at surgery. The nucleotide sequence reads as follows: TGTGCCAGCAGCACTCAGCAGAACACTGAAGCTTTCTTT. Its translation reads: CASSTQQNTEAFF.